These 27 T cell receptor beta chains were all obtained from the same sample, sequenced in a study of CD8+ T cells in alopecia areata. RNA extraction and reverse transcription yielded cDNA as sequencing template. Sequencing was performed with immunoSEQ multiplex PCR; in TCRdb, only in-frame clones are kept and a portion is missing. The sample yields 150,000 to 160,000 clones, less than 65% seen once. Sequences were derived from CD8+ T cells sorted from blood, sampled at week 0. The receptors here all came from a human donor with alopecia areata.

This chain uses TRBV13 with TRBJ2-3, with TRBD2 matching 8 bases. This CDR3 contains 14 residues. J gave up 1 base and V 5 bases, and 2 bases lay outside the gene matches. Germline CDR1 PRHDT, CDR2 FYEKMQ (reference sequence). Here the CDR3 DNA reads TGTGCCAGCAGCGTGACTAGCGGCACAGATACGCAGTATTTT. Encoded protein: CASSVTSGTDTQYF. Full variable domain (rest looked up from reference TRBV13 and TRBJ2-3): AAGVIQSPRHLIKEKRETATLKCYPIPRHDTVYWYQQGPGQDPQFLISFYEKMQSDKGSIPDRFSAQQFSDYHSELNMSSLELGDSALYFCASSVTSGTDTQYFGPGTRLTVL.

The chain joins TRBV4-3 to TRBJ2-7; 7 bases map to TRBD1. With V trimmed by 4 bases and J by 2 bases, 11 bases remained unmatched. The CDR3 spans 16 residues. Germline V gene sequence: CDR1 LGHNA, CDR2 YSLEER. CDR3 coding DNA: TGCGCCAGCAGCCTCGACAGGGAGTCTGATACCTACGAGCAGTACTTC. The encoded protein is CASSLDRESDTYEQYF.

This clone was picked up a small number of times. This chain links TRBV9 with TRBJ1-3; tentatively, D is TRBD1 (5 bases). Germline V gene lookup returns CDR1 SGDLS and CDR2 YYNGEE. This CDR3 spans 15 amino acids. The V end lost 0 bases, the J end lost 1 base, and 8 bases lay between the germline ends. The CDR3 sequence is CASSVAQGSGNTIYF. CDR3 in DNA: TGTGCCAGCAGCGTAGCGCAGGGTTCTGGAAACACCATATATTTT.

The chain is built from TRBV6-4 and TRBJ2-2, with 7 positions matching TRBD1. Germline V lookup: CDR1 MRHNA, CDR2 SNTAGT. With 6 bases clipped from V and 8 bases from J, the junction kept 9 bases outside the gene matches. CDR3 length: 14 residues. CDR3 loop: CASSPLSGGGELFF. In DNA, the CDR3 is TGTGCCAGCAGCCCCCTGTCAGGGGGAGGGGAGCTGTTTTTT.

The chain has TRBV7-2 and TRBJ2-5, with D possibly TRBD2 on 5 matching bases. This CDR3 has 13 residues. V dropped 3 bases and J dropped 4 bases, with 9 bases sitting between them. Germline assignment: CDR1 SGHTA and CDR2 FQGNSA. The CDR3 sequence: CASSFPSTETQYF. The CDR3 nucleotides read TGTGCCAGCAGCTTTCCTAGCACAGAGACCCAGTACTTC. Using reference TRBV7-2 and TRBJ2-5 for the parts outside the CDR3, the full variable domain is GAGVSQSPSNKVTEKGKDVELRCDPISGHTALYWYRQSLGQGLEFLIYFQGNSAPDKSGLPSDRFSAERTGGSVSTLTIQRTQQEDSAVYLCASSFPSTETQYFGPGTRLLVL.

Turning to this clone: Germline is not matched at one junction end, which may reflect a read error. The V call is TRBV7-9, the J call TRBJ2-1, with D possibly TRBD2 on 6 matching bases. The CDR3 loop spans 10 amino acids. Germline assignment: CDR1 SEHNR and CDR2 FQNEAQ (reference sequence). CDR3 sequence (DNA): TGTGCCAGCAGCTTAGAGCGGGTACTCTTC. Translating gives CASSLERVLF.

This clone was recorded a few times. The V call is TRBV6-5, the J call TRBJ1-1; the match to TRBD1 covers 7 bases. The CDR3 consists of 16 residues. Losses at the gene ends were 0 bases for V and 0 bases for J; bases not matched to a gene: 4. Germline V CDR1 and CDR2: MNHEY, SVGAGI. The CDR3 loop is CASSYSRTGMNTEAFF. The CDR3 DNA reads TGTGCCAGCAGTTACTCAAGGACAGGAATGAACACTGAAGCTTTCTTT.

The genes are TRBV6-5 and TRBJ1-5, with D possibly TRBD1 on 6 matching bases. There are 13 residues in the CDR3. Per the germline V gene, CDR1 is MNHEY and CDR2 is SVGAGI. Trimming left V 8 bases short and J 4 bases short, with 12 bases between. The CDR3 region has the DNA TGTGCCAGCCAGGGGAATCGAAATCAGCCCCAGCATTTT. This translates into CASQGNRNQPQHF.

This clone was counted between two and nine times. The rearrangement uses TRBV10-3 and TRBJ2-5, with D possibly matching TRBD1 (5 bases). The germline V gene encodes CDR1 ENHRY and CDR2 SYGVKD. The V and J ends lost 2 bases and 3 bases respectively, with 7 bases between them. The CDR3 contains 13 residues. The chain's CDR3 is CAISERGEETQYF. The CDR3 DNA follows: TGTGCCATCAGTGAGAGGGGCGAAGAGACCCAGTACTTC.

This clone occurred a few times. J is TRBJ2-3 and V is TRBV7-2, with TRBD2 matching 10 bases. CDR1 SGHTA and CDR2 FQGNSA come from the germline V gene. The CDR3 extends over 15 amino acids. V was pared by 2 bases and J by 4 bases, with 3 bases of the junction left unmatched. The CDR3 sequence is CASSLTSGGADTQYF. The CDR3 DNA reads TGTGCCAGCAGCTTAACGAGCGGGGGGGCAGATACGCAGTATTTT.

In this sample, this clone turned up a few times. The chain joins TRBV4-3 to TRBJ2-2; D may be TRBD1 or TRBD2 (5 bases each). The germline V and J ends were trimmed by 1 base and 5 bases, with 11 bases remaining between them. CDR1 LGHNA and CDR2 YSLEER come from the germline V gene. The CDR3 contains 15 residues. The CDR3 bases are TGCGCCAGCAGCCAAGGAGGGGCAGGGACCGGGGAGCTGTTTTTT. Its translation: CASSQGGAGTGELFF.

The chain's CDR3 is CASHDLDTYNEQFF. In DNA form, the CDR3 reads TGCGCCAGCCACGACCTTGATACCTACAATGAGCAGTTCTTC. This chain joins TRBV4-1 and TRBJ2-1; D is uncertain. Germline assignment: CDR1 MGHRA and CDR2 YSYEKL. This CDR3 comprises 14 residues. Trimming shortened V by 8 bases and J by 2 bases, and 13 bases separated the two germline ends.

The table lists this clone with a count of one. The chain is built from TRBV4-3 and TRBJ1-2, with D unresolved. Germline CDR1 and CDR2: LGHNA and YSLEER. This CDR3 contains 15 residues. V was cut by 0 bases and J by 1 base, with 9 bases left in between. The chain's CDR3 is CASSQDRTDNYGYTF. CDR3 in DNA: TGCGCCAGCAGCCAAGATCGGACGGATAACTATGGCTACACCTTC.

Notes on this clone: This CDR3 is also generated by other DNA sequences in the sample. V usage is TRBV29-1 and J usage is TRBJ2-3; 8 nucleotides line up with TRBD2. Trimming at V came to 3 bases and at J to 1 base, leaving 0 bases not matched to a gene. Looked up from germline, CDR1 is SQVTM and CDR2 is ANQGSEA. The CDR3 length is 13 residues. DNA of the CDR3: TGCAGCGTTGAGCGGGGGGGCACAGATACGCAGTATTTT. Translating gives CSVERGGTDTQYF.

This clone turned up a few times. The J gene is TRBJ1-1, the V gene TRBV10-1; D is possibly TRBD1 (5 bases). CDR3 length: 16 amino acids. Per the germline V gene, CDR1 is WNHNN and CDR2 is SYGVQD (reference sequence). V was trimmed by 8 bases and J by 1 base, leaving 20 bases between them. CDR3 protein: CASLGRDGARNTEAFF. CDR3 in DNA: TGCGCCAGCCTGGGAAGGGATGGGGCAAGGAACACTGAAGCTTTCTTT.

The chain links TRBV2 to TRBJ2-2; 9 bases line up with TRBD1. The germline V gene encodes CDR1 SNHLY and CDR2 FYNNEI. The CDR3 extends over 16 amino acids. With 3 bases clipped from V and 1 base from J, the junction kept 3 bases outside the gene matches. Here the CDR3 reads CASSDRQGVNTGELFF. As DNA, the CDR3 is TGTGCCAGCAGTGATCGACAGGGGGTGAACACCGGGGAGCTGTTTTTT.

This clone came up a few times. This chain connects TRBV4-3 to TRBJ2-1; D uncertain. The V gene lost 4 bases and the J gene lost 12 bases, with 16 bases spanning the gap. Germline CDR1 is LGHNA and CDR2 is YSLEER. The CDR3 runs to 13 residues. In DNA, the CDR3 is TGCGCCAGCAGCCCGACTTTGGGTGATTGGCAGTTCTTC. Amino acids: CASSPTLGDWQFF.

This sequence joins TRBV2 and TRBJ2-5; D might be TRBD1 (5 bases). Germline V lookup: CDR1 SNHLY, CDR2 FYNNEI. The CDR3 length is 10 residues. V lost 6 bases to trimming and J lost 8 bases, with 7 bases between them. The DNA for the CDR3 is TGTGCCAGCAGAGACAGCACCCAGTACTTC. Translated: CASRDSTQYF.

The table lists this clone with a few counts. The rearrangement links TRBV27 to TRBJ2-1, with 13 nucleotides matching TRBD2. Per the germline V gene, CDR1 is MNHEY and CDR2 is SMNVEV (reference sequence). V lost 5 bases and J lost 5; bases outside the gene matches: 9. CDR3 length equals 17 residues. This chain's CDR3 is CASSPWRTSGGNNEQFF. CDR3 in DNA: TGTGCCAGCAGTCCCTGGAGGACTAGCGGGGGTAACAATGAGCAGTTCTTC.

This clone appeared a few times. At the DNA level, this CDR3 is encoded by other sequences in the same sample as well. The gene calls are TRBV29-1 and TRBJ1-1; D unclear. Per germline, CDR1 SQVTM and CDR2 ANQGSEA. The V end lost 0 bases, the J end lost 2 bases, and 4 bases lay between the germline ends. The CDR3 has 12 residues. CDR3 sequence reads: CSVEEENTEAFF. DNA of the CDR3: TGCAGCGTTGAAGAGGAAAACACTGAAGCTTTCTTT.

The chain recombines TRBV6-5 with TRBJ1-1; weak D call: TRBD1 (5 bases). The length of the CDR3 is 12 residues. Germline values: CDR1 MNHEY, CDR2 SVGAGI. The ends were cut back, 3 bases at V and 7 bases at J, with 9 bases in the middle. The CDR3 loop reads CASSYGRGEAFF. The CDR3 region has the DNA TGTGCCAGCAGTTATGGGAGGGGTGAAGCTTTCTTT.

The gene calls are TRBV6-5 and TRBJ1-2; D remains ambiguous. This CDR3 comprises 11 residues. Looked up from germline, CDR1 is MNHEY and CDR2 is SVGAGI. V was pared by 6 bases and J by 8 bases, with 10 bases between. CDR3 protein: CASSSDGGYTF. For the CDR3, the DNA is TGTGCCAGCAGCTCCGATGGGGGCTACACCTTC.

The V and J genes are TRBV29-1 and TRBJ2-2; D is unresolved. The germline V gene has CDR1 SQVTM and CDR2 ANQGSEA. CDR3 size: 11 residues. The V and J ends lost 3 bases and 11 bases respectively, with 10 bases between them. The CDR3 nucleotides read TGCAGCGTTGAGTGGTTCTCTGAGCTGTTTTTT. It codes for CSVEWFSELFF.

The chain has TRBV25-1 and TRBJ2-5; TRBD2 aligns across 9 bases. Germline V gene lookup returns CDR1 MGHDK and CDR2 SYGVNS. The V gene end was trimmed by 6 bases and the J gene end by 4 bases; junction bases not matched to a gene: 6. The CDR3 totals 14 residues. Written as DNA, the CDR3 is TGTGCCAGCAGCGCGGGACTAGCAGTAGAGACCCAGTACTTC. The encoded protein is CASSAGLAVETQYF.

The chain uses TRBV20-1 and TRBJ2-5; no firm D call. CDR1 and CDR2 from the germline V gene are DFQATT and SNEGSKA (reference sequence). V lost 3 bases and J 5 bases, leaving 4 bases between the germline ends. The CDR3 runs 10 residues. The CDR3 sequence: CSARGETQYF. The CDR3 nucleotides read TGCAGTGCTAGGGGGGAGACCCAGTACTTC.

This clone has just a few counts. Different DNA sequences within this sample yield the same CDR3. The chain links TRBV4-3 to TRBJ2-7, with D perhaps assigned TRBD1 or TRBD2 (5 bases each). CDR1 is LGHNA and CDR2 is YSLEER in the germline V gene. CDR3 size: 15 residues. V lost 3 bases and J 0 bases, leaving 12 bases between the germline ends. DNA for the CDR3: TGCGCCAGCAGCCAGGGGACGTCGAGCTCCTACGAGCAGTACTTC. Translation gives CASSQGTSSSYEQYF.

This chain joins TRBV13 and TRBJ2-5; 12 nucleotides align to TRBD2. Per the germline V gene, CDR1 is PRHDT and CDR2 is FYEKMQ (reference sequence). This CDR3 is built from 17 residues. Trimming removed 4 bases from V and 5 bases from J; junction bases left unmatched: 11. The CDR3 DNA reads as TGTGCCAGCAGCTCCAGACTAGCGGGGGCCTCCGGTGAGACCCAGTACTTC. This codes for CASSSRLAGASGETQYF. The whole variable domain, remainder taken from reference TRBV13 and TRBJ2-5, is AAGVIQSPRHLIKEKRETATLKCYPIPRHDTVYWYQQGPGQDPQFLISFYEKMQSDKGSIPDRFSAQQFSDYHSELNMSSLELGDSALYFCASSSRLAGASGETQYFGPGTRLLVL.